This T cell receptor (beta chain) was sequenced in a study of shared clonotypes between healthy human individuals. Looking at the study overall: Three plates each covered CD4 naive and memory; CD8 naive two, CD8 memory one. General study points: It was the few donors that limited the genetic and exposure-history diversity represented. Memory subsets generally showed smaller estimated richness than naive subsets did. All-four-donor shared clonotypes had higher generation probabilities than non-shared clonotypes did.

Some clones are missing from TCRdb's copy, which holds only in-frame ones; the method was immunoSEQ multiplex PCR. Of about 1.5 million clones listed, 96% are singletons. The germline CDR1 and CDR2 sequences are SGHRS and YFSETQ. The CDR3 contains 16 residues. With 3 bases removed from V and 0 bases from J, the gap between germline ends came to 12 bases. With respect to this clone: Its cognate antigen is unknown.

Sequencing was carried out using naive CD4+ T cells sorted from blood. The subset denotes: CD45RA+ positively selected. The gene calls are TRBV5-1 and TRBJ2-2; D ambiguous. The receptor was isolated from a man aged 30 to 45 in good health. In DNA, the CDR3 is TGCGCCAGCAGCTCCATTCGATCAACGAACACCGGGGAGCTGTTTTTT. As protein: CASSSIRSTNTGELFF.